The T cell receptor beta chain described here comes from a study of TIL therapy for anti-PD-1-resistant metastatic lung cancer. Overall study findings and caveats: TIL cultures after expansion showed higher clonality and lower diversity than baseline tumor (median roughly 6.3% vs 31%). Many TIL product clones were absent from baseline tumor, suggesting clonal contraction.

The sample's time point: pre-treatment sample, taken before nivolumab and TIL therapy. Pleural nodules or supraclavicular lymph nodes made up most of the excised metastases sampled. Patients then received nivolumab; progressors got lymphodepletion, TIL and IL-2. This was the immunoSEQ v3 assay. Libraries were sequenced to 2.2 million or so read pairs (survey) or 5-6 million (deep). Produced via immunoSEQ multiplex PCR; TCRdb's table is partial and in-frame only. In the table there are about 26,000 clones, under 80% of which are singletons. The V gene end was trimmed by 5 bases and the J gene end by 3 bases; junction bases not matched to a gene: 6. The CDR3 is 16 amino acids. Germline loops: CDR1 LNHDA, CDR2 SQIVND (reference sequence). About this clone: Its cognate antigen is unknown.

This receptor was identified in a woman between 25 and 85 years old with non-small cell lung cancer. The V and J genes are TRBV19 and TRBJ2-3; 12 bases line up with TRBD2. Sequenced here: tumor tissue, sampled at baseline. The CDR3 region is CASSSSGRAETDTQYF. The CDR3 bases are TGTGCCAGTAGTTCTAGCGGGAGGGCCGAGACAGATACGCAGTATTTT.